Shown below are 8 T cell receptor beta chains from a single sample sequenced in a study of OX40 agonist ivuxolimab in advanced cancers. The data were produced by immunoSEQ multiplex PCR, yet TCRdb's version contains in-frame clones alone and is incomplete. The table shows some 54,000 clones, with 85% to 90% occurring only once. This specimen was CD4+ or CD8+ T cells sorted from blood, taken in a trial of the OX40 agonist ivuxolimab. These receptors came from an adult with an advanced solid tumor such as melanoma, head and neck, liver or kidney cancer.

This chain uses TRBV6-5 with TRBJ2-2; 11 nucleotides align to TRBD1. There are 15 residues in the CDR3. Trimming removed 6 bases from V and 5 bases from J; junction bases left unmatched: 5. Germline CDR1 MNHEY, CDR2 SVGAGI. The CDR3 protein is CASSLRDRGTGELFF. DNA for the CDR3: TGTGCCAGCAGCCTCCGGGACAGGGGGACCGGGGAGCTGTTTTTT.

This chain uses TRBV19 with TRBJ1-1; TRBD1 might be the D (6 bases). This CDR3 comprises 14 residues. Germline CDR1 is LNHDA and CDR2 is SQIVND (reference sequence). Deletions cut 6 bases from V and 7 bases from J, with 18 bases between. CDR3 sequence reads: CASSLTRGMDEAFF. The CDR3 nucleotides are TGTGCCAGTAGCCTGACCAGGGGAATGGATGAAGCTTTCTTT.

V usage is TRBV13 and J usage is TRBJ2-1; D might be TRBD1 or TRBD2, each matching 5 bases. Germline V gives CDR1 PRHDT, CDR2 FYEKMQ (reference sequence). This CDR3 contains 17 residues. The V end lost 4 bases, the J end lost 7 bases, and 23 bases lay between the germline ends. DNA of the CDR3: TGTGCCAGCAGCTCCCCAGCTTGGGGCGGGCTTGGGAATGAGCAGTTCTTC. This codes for CASSSPAWGGLGNEQFF. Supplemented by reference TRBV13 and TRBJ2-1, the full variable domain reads AAGVIQSPRHLIKEKRETATLKCYPIPRHDTVYWYQQGPGQDPQFLISFYEKMQSDKGSIPDRFSAQQFSDYHSELNMSSLELGDSALYFCASSSPAWGGLGNEQFFGPGTRLTVL.

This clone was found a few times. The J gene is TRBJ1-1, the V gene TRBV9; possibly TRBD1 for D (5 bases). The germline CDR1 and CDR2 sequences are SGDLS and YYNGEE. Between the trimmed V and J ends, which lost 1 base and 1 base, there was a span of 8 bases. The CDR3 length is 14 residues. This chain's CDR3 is CASSVKGQNTEAFF. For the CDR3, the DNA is TGTGCCAGCAGCGTAAAGGGGCAGAACACTGAAGCTTTCTTT.

The CDR3 loop is CAHNKDLNTEAFF. CDR3 bases: TGTGCCCACAATAAAGACTTGAACACTGAAGCTTTCTTT. V usage is TRBV30 and J usage is TRBJ1-1; D is ambiguous. The CDR3 length is 13 residues. V was shortened by 8 bases and J by 0 bases, with 13 bases between the two germline ends. The V gene's germline CDR1 is GTSNPN and CDR2 SVGIG (reference sequence). Complete variable domain (other parts from reference TRBV30 and TRBJ1-1): SQTIHQWPATLVQPVGSPLSLECTVEGTSNPNLYWYRQAAGRGLQLLFYSVGIGQISSEVPQNLSASRPQDRQFILSSKKLLLSDSGFYLCAHNKDLNTEAFFGQGTRLTVV.

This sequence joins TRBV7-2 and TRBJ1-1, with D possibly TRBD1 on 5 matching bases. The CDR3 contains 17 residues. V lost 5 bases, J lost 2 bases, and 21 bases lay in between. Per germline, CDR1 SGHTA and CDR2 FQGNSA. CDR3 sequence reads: CASSPPDRPSTNTEAFF. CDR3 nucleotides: TGTGCCAGCAGCCCACCAGACAGACCAAGTACTAACACTGAAGCTTTCTTT.

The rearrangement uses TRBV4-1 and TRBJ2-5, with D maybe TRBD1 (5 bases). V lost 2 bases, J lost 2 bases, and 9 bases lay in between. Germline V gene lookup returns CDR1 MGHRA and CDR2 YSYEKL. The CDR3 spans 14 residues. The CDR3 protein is CASSQMTAQETQYF. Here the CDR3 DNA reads TGCGCCAGCAGCCAAATGACAGCTCAAGAGACCCAGTACTTC.

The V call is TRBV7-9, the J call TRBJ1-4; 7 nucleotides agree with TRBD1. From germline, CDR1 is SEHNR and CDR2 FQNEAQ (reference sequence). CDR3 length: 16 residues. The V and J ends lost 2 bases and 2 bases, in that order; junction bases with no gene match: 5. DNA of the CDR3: TGTGCCAGCAGCTTACAAGGGGGCGAGACTAATGAAAAACTGTTTTTT. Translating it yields CASSLQGGETNEKLFF.